Detailed here is one T cell receptor (beta chain). Its antigen is still unknown. Trimming shortened V by 5 bases and J by 5 bases, and 7 bases separated the two germline ends. CDR1 is SEHNR and CDR2 is FQNEAQ in the germline V gene (reference sequence). This CDR3 is 11 amino acids long. This sample stems from a study of T cell repertoires in cytomegalovirus infection. Study overall: Both CMV infection and a matching HLA type were indicated by public TCR beta signatures. Overall study findings and caveats: The study identified carriers of CMV plus the relevant HLA from cumulative public TCR beta family frequency. Predominance within the ex vivo response was attributable to HLA-C-restricted CMV-specific TCR beta clonotypes.

One entry per CDR3 protein results from TCRdb running MiXCR on the reads. This repertoire shows under 30,000 distinct CDR3 sequences, around 21% found once; its top ten account for roughly nine tenths. This chain uses TRBV7-9 with TRBJ2-7; D not resolved. Specimen: CD8+ T cells from cultured PBMCs, collected from culture after CMV antigen stimulation. This clonotype originated in a human donor in good health (CMV status not recorded). Some clones in this sample may be carry-over from other donors' samples. The CDR3 DNA reads as TGTGCCAGCAGCCCCACCCACGAGCAGTACTTC. Residues: CASSPTHEQYF.